The 4 T cell receptor beta chains given below trace back to one sample, sequenced in a study of siplizumab effects on memory and regulatory T cells. Assay: immunoSEQ multiplex PCR; the TCRdb copy retains only in-frame clones and omits some. Here the sample spans about 50,000 clones, more than 75% being singletons. Sequenced sample: naive CD8+ T cells sorted from blood. Receptors originate from a human donor in good health.

The chain links TRBV27 to TRBJ2-7, with 8 positions matching TRBD1. The CDR3 consists of 13 residues. Germline assignment: CDR1 MNHEY and CDR2 SMNVEV (reference sequence). Trimming at V came to 4 bases and at J to 1 base, leaving 0 bases not matched to a gene. The CDR3 nucleotides are TGTGCCAGCAGTTGGACAGGGTCCTACGAGCAGTACTTC. It translates to CASSWTGSYEQYF.

This clone has more than one count but fewer than ten. The CDR3 coding sequence is TGTGCCAGTAGTATTACCGATTATAGCAATCAGCCCCAGCATTTT. This translates into CASSITDYSNQPQHF. The chain employs TRBV19 and TRBJ1-5; no firm D call. This CDR3 contains 15 residues. V was shortened by 3 bases and J by 0 bases, with 9 bases between the two germline ends. The germline V gene encodes CDR1 LNHDA and CDR2 SQIVND (reference sequence).

CDR3 sequence: CASSLGGDEKLFF. The DNA for the CDR3 is TGTGCCAGCAGCTTAGGGGGGGATGAAAAACTGTTTTTT. The rearrangement links TRBV7-9 to TRBJ1-4, with D possibly matching TRBD1 (5 bases). The CDR3 spans 13 residues. Per germline, CDR1 SEHNR and CDR2 FQNEAQ (reference sequence). The germline V and J ends were trimmed by 1 base and 6 bases, with 6 bases remaining between them. The whole variable domain, filled in from reference TRBV7-9 and TRBJ1-4, reads DTGVSQNPRHKITKRGQNVTFRCDPISEHNRLYWYRQTLGQGPEFLTYFQNEAQLEKSRLLSDRFSAERPKGSFSTLEIQRTEQGDSAMYLCASSLGGDEKLFFGSGTQLSVL.

The chain links TRBV7-9 to TRBJ1-1, with D perhaps matching TRBD1 (5 bases). The germline V gene encodes CDR1 SEHNR and CDR2 FQNEAQ (reference sequence). The CDR3 covers 11 residues. Trimming removed 4 bases from V and 8 bases from J, with 8 bases in between. CDR3 protein: CASSSGPEAFF. The CDR3 DNA sequence: TGTGCCAGCAGCTCAGGGCCAGAAGCTTTCTTT.